The T cell receptor (beta chain) described here comes from a study of spatial heterogeneity in lung cancer. Study-level information: A unique TCR and UMI combination showed up more than ten times in raw reads, on average. General study results and limits: Tracking of ubiquitous and regional nonsynonymous mutations by counts of ubiquitous and regional expanded TCRs, respectively, was seen. Intratumoral expanded alpha and beta TCR counts were found to track tumor mutation counts.

This clonotype was recorded at least ten times. Its target is unknown. This CDR3 comprises 16 residues. J lost 1 base, V lost 4 bases, and 7 bases had no gene match. Per the germline V gene, CDR1 is KGHDR and CDR2 is SFDVKD. A single record per CDR3 protein comes from TCRdb applying MiXCR to the 5' RACE reads. The table has about 24,000 distinct CDR3 sequences, 8.8% seen once; the top ten hold over 7.5%. The time point was: sample taken at primary tumor resection. Samples were donated by 72 untreated early-stage non-small cell lung cancer patients. The study sequenced unsorted whole RNA from tumor, nontumor lung or frozen PBMC.

This specimen consisted of lung tumor tissue, obtained at surgery. The chain couples TRBV24-1 to TRBJ2-5; 8 bases are a match to TRBD1. The source is a male donor with early-stage non-small cell lung cancer. The CDR3 DNA sequence: TGTGCCACCAGTGACCCAGGACAGGGTGGCCAAGAGACCCAGTACTTC. Its protein is CATSDPGQGGQETQYF.